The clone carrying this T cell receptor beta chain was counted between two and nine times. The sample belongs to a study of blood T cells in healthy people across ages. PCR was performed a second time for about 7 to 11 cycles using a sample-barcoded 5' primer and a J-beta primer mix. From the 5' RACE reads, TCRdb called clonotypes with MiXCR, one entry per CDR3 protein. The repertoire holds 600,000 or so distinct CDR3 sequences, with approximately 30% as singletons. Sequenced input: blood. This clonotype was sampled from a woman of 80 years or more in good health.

Here the CDR3 reads CASVRRVDMGGNEQYF. The CDR3, as DNA: TGTGCCAGCGTTCGCAGGGTGGATATGGGAGGGAATGAGCAGTACTTC. The rearrangement uses TRBV6-1 and TRBJ2-5, with 7 positions matching TRBD2. There are 16 residues in the CDR3. The V and J ends lost 8 bases and 11 bases, in that order; junction bases with no gene match: 23. Germline-derived CDR1 and CDR2 are MNHNS and SASEGT.